A single sample is the source of the 22 T cell receptor beta chains below, sequenced in a study of identical twins. Each CDR3 protein is one row after TCRdb ran MiXCR on the 5' RACE reads. The data hold about 240,000 distinct CDR3 sequences, with 10% observed a single time. Sequencing was done on a sample of memory T cells sorted from blood. These receptors all stem from a man in his forties or fifties in good health.

This clonotype was counted a few times. V is TRBV6-2 or TRBV6-3 and J is TRBJ2-6, with no clear D. CDR3 length: 17 amino acids. V was clipped by 5 bases and J by 2 bases, with 16 bases between them. Germline V gene data show CDR1 as MNHEY and CDR2 as SVGEGT. The CDR3 spells CASSPSWRFPGANVLTF. As DNA, the CDR3 is TGTGCCAGCAGTCCCTCCTGGCGTTTTCCTGGGGCCAACGTCCTGACTTTC.

At least ten counts were recorded for this clonotype. This chain joins TRBV24-1 and TRBJ2-3; tentatively, D is TRBD1 (6 bases). This CDR3 has 16 residues. The V end lost 0 bases, the J end lost 2 bases, and 11 bases lay between the germline ends. Per germline, CDR1 KGHDR and CDR2 SFDVKD. Here the CDR3 DNA reads TGTGCCACCAGTGATTTGTCAGGGGACCCCACAGATACGCAGTATTTT. Translated, it gives CATSDLSGDPTDTQYF.

V usage is TRBV24-1 and J usage is TRBJ2-1; 7 bases match TRBD1. CDR3 size: 16 residues. Germline CDR1 and CDR2: KGHDR and SFDVKD. Trimming removed 1 base from V and 8 bases from J; junction bases left unmatched: 10. Here the CDR3 reads CATSDLGQVPPDEQFF. In DNA form, the CDR3 reads TGTGCCACCAGTGATTTAGGACAGGTCCCCCCCGATGAGCAGTTCTTC.

This clonotype was seen many times. The chain is built from TRBV29-1 and TRBJ2-5; D is tentatively TRBD1 or TRBD2 (6 bases each). Trimming stripped 3 bases from V and 4 bases from J, with 9 bases between. The germline CDR1 and CDR2 sequences are SQVTM and ANQGSEA. CDR3 length equals 12 residues. CDR3 region: CSVDRGGETQYF. The CDR3 DNA sequence: TGCAGCGTTGACAGGGGAGGAGAGACCCAGTACTTC.

The chain couples TRBV6-2 or TRBV6-3 to TRBJ1-2, with a possible D match to TRBD1 (5 bases). The CDR3 length is 13 residues. Germline V lookup: CDR1 MNHEY, CDR2 SVGEGT. The V gene lost 2 bases and the J gene lost 7 bases, with 11 bases spanning the gap. The CDR3 sequence is CASSYGTRSGYTF. CDR3 nucleotide sequence: TGTGCCAGCAGTTACGGGACCAGATCTGGCTACACCTTC.

This clonotype has more than one count but fewer than ten. V gene TRBV5-1 combines with J gene TRBJ1-4; D may be TRBD1 (6 bases). The CDR3 is made up of 15 amino acids. The germline gives CDR1 SGHRS, CDR2 YFSETQ. Trimming took 1 base from V and 8 from J, leaving 15 bases between them. The CDR3 here is CASSLYPQGDEKLFF. CDR3 sequence (DNA): TGCGCCAGCAGCTTGTACCCACAGGGAGACGAAAAACTGTTTTTT. The full variable domain, rest sourced from reference TRBV5-1 and TRBJ1-4, is KAGVTQTPRYLIKTRGQQVTLSCSPISGHRSVSWYQQTPGQGLQFLFEYFSETQRNKGNFPGRFSGRQFSNSRSEMNVSTLELGDSALYLCASSLYPQGDEKLFFGSGTQLSVL.

This clonotype has more than one count but fewer than ten. The chain carries TRBV7-8 and TRBJ1-1, with 7 bases aligning to TRBD1. This CDR3 is 13 amino acids long. The germline CDR1 and CDR2 sequences are SGHVS and FQNEAQ. V was pared by 4 bases and J by 7 bases, with 6 bases of the junction left unmatched. DNA of the CDR3: TGTGCCAGCAGCTCCGACAGGGTTGTTGAAGCTTTCTTT. It translates to CASSSDRVVEAFF.

This clonotype came up a few times. The chain is built from TRBV6-5 and TRBJ2-7, with D possibly matching TRBD2 (5 bases). The V end was cut by 4 bases, the J end by 2 bases, with 12 bases between. There are 14 residues in the CDR3. Per the germline V gene, CDR1 is MNHEY and CDR2 is SVGAGI. The CDR3 loop is CASSLRVVPYEQYF. CDR3 DNA: TGTGCCAGCAGTTTGCGGGTCGTCCCCTACGAGCAGTACTTC.

This clonotype came up many times. V gene TRBV2 combines with J gene TRBJ1-2, with 10 positions matching TRBD1. Germline values: CDR1 SNHLY, CDR2 FYNNEI. Trimming at V came to 8 bases and at J to 8 bases, leaving 8 bases not matched to a gene. CDR3 length equals 13 residues. Here the CDR3 DNA reads TGTGCCAGCCACTTCGACAGGGGGCAAGGCTACACCTTC. Protein sequence: CASHFDRGQGYTF.

This clonotype has a count of ten or more. The chain is built from TRBV4-3 and TRBJ1-2; tentatively, D is TRBD1 (6 bases). CDR1 and CDR2 from the germline V gene are LGHNA and YSLEER. This CDR3 is built from 15 residues. Trimming stripped 4 bases from V and 4 bases from J, with 16 bases between. The CDR3 DNA is TGCGCCAGCAGCCTCAGCAGGACAGCGACCTATGGCTACACCTTC. This encodes CASSLSRTATYGYTF.

The table lists this clonotype with many counts. The chain joins TRBV24-1 to TRBJ1-2; perhaps TRBD1 as D (5 bases). The CDR3 has 13 amino acids. From germline, CDR1 is KGHDR and CDR2 SFDVKD. V lost 0 bases and J 8 bases, leaving 9 bases between the germline ends. CDR3 amino acids: CATSDLRGGGYTF. CDR3 DNA: TGTGCCACCAGTGATTTGAGGGGAGGAGGCTACACCTTC.

This clonotype has at least ten counts. J is TRBJ2-7 and V is TRBV10-2; 7 bases are a match to TRBD2. The V gene end was trimmed by 4 bases and the J gene end by 7 bases; junction bases not matched to a gene: 1. This CDR3 contains 11 residues. Germline V lookup: CDR1 WSHSY, CDR2 SAAADI. CDR3 sequence reads: CASSGGGEQYF. The CDR3 bases are TGCGCCAGCAGTGGGGGAGGGGAGCAGTACTTC.

This clonotype occurred many times. The chain carries TRBV9 and TRBJ1-5, with a weak D call TRBD1 (6 bases). This CDR3 comprises 13 residues. The ends were cut back, 0 bases at V and 5 bases at J, with 6 bases in the middle. Germline V gene sequence: CDR1 SGDLS, CDR2 YYNGEE. CDR3 amino acids: CASSVGTDQPQHF. CDR3 DNA: TGTGCCAGCAGCGTAGGGACAGATCAGCCCCAGCATTTT.

This clonotype was seen ten or more times. The chain recombines TRBV5-1 with TRBJ1-2; the D gene is possibly TRBD1 (5 bases). Trimming took 4 bases from V and 2 from J, leaving 15 bases between them. Germline values: CDR1 SGHRS, CDR2 YFSETQ. The CDR3 has 15 amino acids. CDR3 residues: CASSPMGRINYGYTF. The CDR3 region has the DNA TGCGCCAGCAGCCCCATGGGACGGATCAACTATGGCTACACCTTC.

This clonotype showed up just a few times. The V call is TRBV20-1, the J call TRBJ1-1, with 12 bases aligning to TRBD1. Germline trimming cut 7 bases from V and 11 bases from J; bases unmatched to any gene: 14. CDR3 length equals 14 residues. Germline loops: CDR1 DFQATT, CDR2 SNEGSKA (reference sequence). CDR3 DNA sequence: TGCAGTGAAAGAGGGGGACAGGGGGCTAGTGGGGCTTTCTTT. Protein: CSERGGQGASGAFF.

V gene TRBV7-8 combines with J gene TRBJ1-1; 8 nucleotides match TRBD1. This CDR3 is built from 15 residues. Germline CDR1 and CDR2: SGHVS and FQNEAQ. V lost 4 bases and J lost 5; bases outside the gene matches: 9. This CDR3 reads CASSSLDRAGTEAFF. For the CDR3, the DNA is TGTGCCAGCAGCTCACTGGACAGGGCTGGGACTGAAGCTTTCTTT.

J is TRBJ1-2 and V is TRBV6-1, with D perhaps matching TRBD1 (6 bases). The length of the CDR3 is 15 residues. Germline-derived CDR1 and CDR2 are MNHNS and SASEGT. V gave up 5 bases and J gave up 4 bases, with 17 bases separating them. CDR3 region: CASSLRGQGIYGYTF. The CDR3, as DNA: TGTGCCAGCAGTCTTCGGGGTCAGGGGATCTATGGCTACACCTTC.

V gene TRBV20-1 combines with J gene TRBJ2-2; D perhaps matches TRBD1 (5 bases). Trimming took 1 base from V and 5 from J, leaving 17 bases between them. Germline CDR1 reads DFQATT; CDR2 reads SNEGSKA (reference sequence). The CDR3 runs 16 residues. Written as DNA, the CDR3 is TGCAGTGCTAGAGGACAGTTTGGAGTGAAGACCGGGGAGCTGTTTTTT. Protein sequence: CSARGQFGVKTGELFF.

In its sample, this clonotype was seen a few times. The chain links TRBV28 to TRBJ2-7; D unresolved. Trimming shortened V by 3 bases and J by 4 bases, and 7 bases separated the two germline ends. The CDR3 contains 12 residues. Germline-derived CDR1 and CDR2 are MDHEN and SYDVKM. As DNA, the CDR3 is TGTGCCAGCAGTTTCCAGAGATACGAGCAGTACTTC. It yields the protein CASSFQRYEQYF.

This clonotype came up a few times. The gene calls are TRBV4-2 and TRBJ2-7; TRBD2 agrees at 11 bases. J gave up 3 bases and V 3 bases, and 7 bases lay outside the gene matches. Germline CDR1 is LGHNA and CDR2 is YNFKEQ. The CDR3 is 16 residues long. The CDR3 DNA reads TGTGCCAGCAGCCAGGGCCCCGGGACTAGCGGCTACGAGCAGTACTTC. It specifies CASSQGPGTSGYEQYF.

In its sample, this clonotype was seen a few times. The chain recombines TRBV20-1 with TRBJ2-1, with 7 nucleotides matching TRBD2. CDR1 and CDR2 from the germline V gene are DFQATT and SNEGSKA (reference sequence). CDR3 size: 16 residues. The junction had 18 bases not matched to a gene; V was cut back by 5 bases and J by 8 bases. CDR3 residues: CSAPPFEGGPEYEQFF. CDR3 bases: TGCAGTGCTCCTCCGTTCGAGGGAGGGCCCGAGTATGAGCAGTTCTTC.

The chain uses TRBV11-2 and TRBJ2-7, with TRBD2 matching 12 bases. The CDR3 runs to 16 residues. CDR1 is SGHAT, CDR2 FQNNGV, per germline. The trim removed 5 bases at V and 7 bases at J, leaving 12 bases unmatched. CDR3 nucleotide sequence: TGTGCCAGCAGCGGACTAGCGGGACTTGGAGGGGGGGAGCAGTACTTC. It translates to CASSGLAGLGGGEQYF.